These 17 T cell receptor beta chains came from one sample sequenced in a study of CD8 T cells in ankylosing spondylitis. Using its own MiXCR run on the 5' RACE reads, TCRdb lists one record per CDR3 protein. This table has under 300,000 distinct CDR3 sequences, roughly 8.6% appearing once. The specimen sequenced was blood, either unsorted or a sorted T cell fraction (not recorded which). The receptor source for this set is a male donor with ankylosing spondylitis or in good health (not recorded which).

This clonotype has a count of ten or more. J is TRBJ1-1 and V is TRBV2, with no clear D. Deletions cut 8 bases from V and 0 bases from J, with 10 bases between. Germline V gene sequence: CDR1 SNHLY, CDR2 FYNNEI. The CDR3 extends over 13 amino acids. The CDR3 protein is CASVEEMNTEAFF. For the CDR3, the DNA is TGTGCCAGCGTGGAGGAGATGAACACTGAAGCTTTCTTT. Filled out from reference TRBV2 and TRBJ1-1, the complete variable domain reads EPEVTQTPSHQVTQMGQEVILRCVPISNHLYFYWYRQILGQKVEFLVSFYNNEISEKSEIFDDQFSVERPDGSNFTLKIRSTKLEDSAMYFCASVEEMNTEAFFGQGTRLTVV.

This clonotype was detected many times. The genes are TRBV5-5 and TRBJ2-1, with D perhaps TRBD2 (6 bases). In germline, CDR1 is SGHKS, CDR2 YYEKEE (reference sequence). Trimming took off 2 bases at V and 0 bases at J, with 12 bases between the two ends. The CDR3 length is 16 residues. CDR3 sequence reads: CASSFPRGSSYNEQFF. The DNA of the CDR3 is TGTGCCAGCAGCTTCCCGCGGGGCTCCTCCTACAATGAGCAGTTCTTC. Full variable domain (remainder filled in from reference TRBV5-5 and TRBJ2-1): DAGVTQSPTHLIKTRGQQVTLRCSPISGHKSVSWYQQVLGQGPQFIFQYYEKEERGRGNFPDRFSARQFPNYSSELNVNALLLGDSALYLCASSFPRGSSYNEQFFGPGTRLTVL.

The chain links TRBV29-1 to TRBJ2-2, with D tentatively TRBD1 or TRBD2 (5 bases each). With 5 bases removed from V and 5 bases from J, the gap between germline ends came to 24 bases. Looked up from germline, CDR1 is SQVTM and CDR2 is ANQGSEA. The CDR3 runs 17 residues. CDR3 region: CSVFSVGVLDRTGELFF. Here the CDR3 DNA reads TGCAGCGTTTTTAGCGTGGGGGTACTAGATCGGACCGGGGAGCTGTTTTTT.

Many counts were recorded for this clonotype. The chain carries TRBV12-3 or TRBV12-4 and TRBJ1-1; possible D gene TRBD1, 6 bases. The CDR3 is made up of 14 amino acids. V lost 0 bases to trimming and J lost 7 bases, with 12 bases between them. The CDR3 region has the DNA TGTGCCAGCAGTTTAGCAGGGGGGCGAGTTGAAGCTTTCTTT. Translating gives CASSLAGGRVEAFF.

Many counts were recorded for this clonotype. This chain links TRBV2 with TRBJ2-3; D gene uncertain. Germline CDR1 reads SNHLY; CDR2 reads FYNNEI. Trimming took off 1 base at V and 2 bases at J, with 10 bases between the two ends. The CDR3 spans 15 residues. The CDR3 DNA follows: TGTGCCAGCAGTGAAGATCGCCGCTACACAGATACGCAGTATTTT. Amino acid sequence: CASSEDRRYTDTQYF.

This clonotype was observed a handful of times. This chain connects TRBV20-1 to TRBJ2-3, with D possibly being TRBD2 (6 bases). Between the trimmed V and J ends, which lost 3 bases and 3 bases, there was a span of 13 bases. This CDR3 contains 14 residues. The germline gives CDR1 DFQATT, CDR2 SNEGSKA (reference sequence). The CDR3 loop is CSASPDGGTDTQYF. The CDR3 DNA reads TGCAGTGCTAGTCCAGACGGGGGAACAGATACGCAGTATTTT.

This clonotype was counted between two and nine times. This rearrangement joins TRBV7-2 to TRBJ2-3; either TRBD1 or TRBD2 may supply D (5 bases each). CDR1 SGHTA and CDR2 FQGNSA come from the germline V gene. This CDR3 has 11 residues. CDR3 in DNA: TGTATCCAAGAGGGGCTCGATACGCAGTATTTT. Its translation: CIQEGLDTQYF.

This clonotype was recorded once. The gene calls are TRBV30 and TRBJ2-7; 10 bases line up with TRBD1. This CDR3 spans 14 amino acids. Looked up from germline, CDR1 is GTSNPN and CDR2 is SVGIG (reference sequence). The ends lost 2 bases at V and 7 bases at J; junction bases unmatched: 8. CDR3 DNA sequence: TGTGCCTGGAGTACGGGACAGGGGCTGGGGGAGCAGTACTTC. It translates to CAWSTGQGLGEQYF.

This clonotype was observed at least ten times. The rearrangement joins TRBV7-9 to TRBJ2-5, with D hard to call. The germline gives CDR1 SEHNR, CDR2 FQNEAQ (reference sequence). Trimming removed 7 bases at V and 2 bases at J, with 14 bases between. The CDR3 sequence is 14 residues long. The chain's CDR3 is CASNPSGGQETQYF. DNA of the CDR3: TGTGCCAGCAACCCCTCGGGCGGACAAGAGACCCAGTACTTC.

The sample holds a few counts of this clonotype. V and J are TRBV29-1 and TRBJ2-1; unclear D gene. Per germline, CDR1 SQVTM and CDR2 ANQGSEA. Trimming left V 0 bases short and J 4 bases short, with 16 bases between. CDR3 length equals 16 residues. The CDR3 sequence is CSVEDTATTLYNEQFF. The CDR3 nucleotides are TGCAGCGTTGAAGATACGGCTACCACGCTATACAATGAGCAGTTCTTC.

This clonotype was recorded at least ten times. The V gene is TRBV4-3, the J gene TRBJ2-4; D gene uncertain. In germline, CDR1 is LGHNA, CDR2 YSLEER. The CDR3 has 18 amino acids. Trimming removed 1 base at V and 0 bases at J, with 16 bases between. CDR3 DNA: TGCGCCAGCAGCCAAGGCTGGGCCCGAAACTTAGCCAAAAACATTCAGTACTTC. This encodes CASSQGWARNLAKNIQYF.

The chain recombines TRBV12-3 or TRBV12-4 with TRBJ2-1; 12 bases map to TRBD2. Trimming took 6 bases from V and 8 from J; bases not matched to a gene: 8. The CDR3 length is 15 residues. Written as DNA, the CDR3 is TGTGCCAGCAGCCCCGGGACTAGCGGGCTGGATGAGCAGTTCTTC. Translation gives CASSPGTSGLDEQFF.

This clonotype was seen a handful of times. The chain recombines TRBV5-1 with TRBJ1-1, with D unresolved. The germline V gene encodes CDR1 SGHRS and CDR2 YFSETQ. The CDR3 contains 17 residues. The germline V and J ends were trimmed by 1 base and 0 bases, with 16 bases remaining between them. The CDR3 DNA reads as TGCGCCAGCAGCTTGCACGGGATTGCCTGGATGAACACTGAAGCTTTCTTT. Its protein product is CASSLHGIAWMNTEAFF.

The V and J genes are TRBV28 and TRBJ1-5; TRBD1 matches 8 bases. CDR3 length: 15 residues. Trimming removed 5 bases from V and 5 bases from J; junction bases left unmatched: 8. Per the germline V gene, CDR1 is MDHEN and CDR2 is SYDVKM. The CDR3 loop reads CASSPRDRGHQPQHF. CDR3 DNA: TGTGCCAGCAGTCCTCGCGACAGGGGACATCAGCCCCAGCATTTT.

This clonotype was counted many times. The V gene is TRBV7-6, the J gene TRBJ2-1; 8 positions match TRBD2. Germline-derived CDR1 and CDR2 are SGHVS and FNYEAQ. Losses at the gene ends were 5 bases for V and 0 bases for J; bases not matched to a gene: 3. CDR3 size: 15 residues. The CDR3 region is CASSVSGTSYNEQFF. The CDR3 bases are TGTGCCAGCAGCGTTAGCGGGACCTCCTACAATGAGCAGTTCTTC.

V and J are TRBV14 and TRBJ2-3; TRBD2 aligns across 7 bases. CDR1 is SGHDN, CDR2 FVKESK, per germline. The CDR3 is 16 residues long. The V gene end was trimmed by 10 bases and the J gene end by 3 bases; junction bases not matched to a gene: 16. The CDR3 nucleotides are TGTGCCATGGTCCCGGTGAGGCGGGAGATAACAGATACGCAGTATTTT. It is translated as CAMVPVRREITDTQYF. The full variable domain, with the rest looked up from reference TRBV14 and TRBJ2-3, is EAGVTQFPSHSVIEKGQTVTLRCDPISGHDNLYWYRRVMGKEIKFLLHFVKESKQDESGMPNNRFLAERTGGTYSTLKVQPAELEDSGVYFCAMVPVRREITDTQYFGPGTRLTVL.

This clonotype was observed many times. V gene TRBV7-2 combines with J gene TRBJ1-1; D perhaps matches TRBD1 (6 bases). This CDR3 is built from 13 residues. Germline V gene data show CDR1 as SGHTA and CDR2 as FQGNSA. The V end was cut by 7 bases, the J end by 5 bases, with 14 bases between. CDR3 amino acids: CASKTGIQTEAFF. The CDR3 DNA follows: TGTGCCAGCAAAACAGGGATACAGACTGAAGCTTTCTTT.